The clone carrying this T cell receptor beta chain appeared a single time. Its antigen is still unknown. CDR1 and CDR2 from the germline V gene are SGHTA and FQGTGA. The CDR3 is made up of 15 amino acids. With 5 bases removed from V and 1 base from J, the gap between germline ends came to 11 bases. Produced via immunoSEQ multiplex PCR; TCRdb's table is partial and in-frame only. Of tens of thousands of clones listed, about 80% were seen once; the top ten hold about 20%. These data come from a study of T cells in localized non-small cell lung cancer. Study-level results: Analysis by sequencing included only one tumor region, so heterogeneity remains possible. Turning up in adjacent lung were a median roughly 62 of the top 100 tumor clones. Uninvolved adjacent lung had more T cell clonality than any other tissue, topping tumor.

Specimen: peripheral blood, collected before any cancer treatment. The chain employs TRBV7-3 and TRBJ2-2, with D possibly being TRBD1 (5 bases). The receptor was isolated from a female donor older than 55 with stage II squamous cell lung carcinoma. The CDR3 loop reads CASSPTTGNTGELFF. DNA of the CDR3: TGTGCCAGCAGCCCTACTACAGGGAACACCGGGGAGCTGTTTTTT.